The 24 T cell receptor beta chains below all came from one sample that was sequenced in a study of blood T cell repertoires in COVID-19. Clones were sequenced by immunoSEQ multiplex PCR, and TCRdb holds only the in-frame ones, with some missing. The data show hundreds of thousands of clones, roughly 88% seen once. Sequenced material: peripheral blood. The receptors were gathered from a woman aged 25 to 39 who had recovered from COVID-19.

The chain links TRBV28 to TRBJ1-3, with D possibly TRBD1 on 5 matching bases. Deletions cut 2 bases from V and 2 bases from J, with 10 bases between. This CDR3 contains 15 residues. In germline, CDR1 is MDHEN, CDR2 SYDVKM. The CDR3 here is CASSLGGDAGNTIYF. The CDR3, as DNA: TGTGCCAGCAGTTTAGGGGGGGATGCTGGAAACACCATATATTTT.

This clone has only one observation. In nucleotides, the CDR3 is TGCGCCAGCAGGGCCGGGACAGGGTACGAGCAGTACTTC. Encoded protein: CASRAGTGYEQYF. The chain joins TRBV5-1 to TRBJ2-7, with 9 bases that match TRBD1. V lost 5 bases and J lost 4; bases outside the gene matches: 4. CDR3 length: 13 residues. Germline values: CDR1 SGHRS, CDR2 YFSETQ.

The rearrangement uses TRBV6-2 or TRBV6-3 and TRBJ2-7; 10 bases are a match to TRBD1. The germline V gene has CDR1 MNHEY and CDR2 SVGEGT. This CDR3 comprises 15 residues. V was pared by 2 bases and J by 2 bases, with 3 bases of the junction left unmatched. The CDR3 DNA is TGTGCCAGCAGTTACGTGACAGGGGGCGCCTACGAGCAGTACTTC. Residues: CASSYVTGGAYEQYF.

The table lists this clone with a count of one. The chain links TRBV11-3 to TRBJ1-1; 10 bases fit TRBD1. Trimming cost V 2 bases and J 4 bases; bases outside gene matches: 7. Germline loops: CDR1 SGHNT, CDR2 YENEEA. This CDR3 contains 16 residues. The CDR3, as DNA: TGTGCCAGCAGCTTAAGGAGACAGGGGGCGCGCACTGAAGCTTTCTTT. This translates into CASSLRRQGARTEAFF.

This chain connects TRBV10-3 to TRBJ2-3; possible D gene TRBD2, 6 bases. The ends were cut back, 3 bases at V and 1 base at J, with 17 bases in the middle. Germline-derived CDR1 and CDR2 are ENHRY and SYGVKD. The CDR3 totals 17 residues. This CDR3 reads CAISDSGTRGRTDTQYF. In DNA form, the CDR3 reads TGTGCCATCAGTGATTCTGGGACTCGCGGGCGCACAGATACGCAGTATTTT.

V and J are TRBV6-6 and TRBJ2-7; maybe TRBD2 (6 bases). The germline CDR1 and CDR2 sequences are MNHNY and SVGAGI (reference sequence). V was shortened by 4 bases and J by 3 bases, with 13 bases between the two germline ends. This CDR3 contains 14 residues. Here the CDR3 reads CASSLGGSVYEQYF. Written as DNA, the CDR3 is TGTGCCAGCAGTTTGGGGGGATCCGTCTACGAGCAGTACTTC.

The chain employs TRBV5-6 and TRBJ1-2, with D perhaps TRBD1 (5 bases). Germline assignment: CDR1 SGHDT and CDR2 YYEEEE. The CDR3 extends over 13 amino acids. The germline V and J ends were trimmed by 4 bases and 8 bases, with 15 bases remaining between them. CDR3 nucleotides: TGTGCCAGCAGCGAAGGGGTTACCCAGGGCTACACCTTC. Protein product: CASSEGVTQGYTF.

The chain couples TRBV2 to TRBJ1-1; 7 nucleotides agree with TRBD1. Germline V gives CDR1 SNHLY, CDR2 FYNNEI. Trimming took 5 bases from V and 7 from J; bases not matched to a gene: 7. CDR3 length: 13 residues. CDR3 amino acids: CASSTTGIGEAFF. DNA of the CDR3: TGTGCCAGCAGTACGACAGGGATTGGTGAAGCTTTCTTT.

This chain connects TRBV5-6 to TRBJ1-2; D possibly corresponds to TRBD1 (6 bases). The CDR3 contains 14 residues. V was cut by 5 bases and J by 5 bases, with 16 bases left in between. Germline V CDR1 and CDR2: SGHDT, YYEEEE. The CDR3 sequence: CASRQGLGEYGYTF. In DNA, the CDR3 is TGTGCCAGCAGACAGGGCCTCGGGGAGTATGGCTACACCTTC. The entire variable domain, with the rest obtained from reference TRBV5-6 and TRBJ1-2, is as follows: DAGVTQSPTHLIKTRGQQVTLRCSPKSGHDTVSWYQQALGQGPQFIFQYYEEEERQRGNFPDRFSGHQFPNYSSELNVNALLLGDSALYLCASRQGLGEYGYTFGSGTRLTVV.

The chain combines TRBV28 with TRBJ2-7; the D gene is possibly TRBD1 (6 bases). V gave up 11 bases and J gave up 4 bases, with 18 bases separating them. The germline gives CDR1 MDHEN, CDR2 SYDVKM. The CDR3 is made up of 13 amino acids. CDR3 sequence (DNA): TGTGCCTCCTCCAGGGGCAGAATTTACGAGCAGTACTTC. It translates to CASSRGRIYEQYF.

The CDR3 loop is CASRQAGGGETQYF. In DNA, the CDR3 is TGTGCCAGCAGACAAGCAGGGGGCGGGGAGACCCAGTACTTC. The V call is TRBV5-4, the J call TRBJ2-5, with 8 bases fitting TRBD1. V lost 5 bases to trimming and J lost 5 bases; unmatched junction nucleotides: 8. Germline CDR1 reads SGHNT; CDR2 reads YYREEE (reference sequence). The CDR3 covers 14 residues.

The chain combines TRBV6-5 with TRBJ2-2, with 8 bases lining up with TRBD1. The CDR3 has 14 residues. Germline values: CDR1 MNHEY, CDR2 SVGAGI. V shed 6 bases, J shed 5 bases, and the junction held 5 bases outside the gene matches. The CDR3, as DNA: TGTGCCAGCAGCTTCAGGGGGCCTACCGGGGAGCTGTTTTTT. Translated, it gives CASSFRGPTGELFF.

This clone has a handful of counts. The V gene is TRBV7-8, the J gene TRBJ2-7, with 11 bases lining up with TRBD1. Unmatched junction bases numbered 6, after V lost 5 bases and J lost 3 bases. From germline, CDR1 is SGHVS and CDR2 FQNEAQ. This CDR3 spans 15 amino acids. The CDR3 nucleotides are TGTGCCAGCAGCCCTACCGGGACAGGGGGCTACGAGCAGTACTTC. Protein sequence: CASSPTGTGGYEQYF.

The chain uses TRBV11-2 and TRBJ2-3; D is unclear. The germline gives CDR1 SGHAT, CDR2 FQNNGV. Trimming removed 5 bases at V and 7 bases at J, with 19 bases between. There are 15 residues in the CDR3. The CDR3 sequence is CASSPLTRSRNTQYF. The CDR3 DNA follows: TGTGCCAGCAGCCCCCTAACGCGGTCCCGGAATACGCAGTATTTT.

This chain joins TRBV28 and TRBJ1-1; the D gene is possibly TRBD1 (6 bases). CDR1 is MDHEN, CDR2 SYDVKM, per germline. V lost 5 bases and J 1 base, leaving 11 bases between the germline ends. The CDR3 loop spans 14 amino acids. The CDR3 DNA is TGTGCCAGCAGTGACAGGCTCGGGAACACTGAAGCTTTCTTT. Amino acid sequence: CASSDRLGNTEAFF.

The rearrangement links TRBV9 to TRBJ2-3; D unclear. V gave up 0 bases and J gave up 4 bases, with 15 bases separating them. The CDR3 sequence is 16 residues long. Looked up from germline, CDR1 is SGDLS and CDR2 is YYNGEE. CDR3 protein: CASSVAAPSPADTQYF. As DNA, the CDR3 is TGTGCCAGCAGCGTAGCGGCGCCTAGTCCCGCAGATACGCAGTATTTT.

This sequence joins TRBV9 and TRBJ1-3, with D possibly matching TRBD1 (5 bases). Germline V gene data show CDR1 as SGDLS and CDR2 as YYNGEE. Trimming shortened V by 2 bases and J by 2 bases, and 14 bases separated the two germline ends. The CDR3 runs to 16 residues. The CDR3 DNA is TGTGCCAGCAGCGTCAGGGTGGGAATCACTGGAAACACCATATATTTT. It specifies CASSVRVGITGNTIYF. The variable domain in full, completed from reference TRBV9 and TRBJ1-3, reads DSGVTQTPKHLITATGQRVTLRCSPRSGDLSVYWYQQSLDQGLQFLIQYYNGEERAKGNILERFSAQQFPDLHSELNLSSLELGDSALYFCASSVRVGITGNTIYFGEGSWLTVV.

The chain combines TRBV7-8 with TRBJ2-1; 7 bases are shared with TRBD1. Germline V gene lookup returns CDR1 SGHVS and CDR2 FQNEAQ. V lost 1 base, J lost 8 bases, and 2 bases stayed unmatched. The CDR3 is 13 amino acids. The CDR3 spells CASSLDRGHEQFF. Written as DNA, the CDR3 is TGTGCCAGCAGCTTAGACAGGGGACATGAGCAGTTCTTC.

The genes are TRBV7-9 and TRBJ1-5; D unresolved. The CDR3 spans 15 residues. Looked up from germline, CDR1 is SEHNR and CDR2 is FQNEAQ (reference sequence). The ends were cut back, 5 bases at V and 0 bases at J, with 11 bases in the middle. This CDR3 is CASSPDGDSNQPQHF. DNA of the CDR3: TGTGCCAGCAGCCCTGACGGGGATAGCAATCAGCCCCAGCATTTT.

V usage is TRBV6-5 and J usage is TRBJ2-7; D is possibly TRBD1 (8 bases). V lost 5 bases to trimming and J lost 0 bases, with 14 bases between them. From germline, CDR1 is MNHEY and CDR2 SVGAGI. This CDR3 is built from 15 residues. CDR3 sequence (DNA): TGTGCCAGCAGTAAACAGGGGGGGAGCTCCTACGAGCAGTACTTC. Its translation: CASSKQGGSSYEQYF.

The CDR3 loop is CASSLVTGTITSTGELFF. The CDR3 bases are TGTGCCAGCAGCTTGGTAACAGGGACGATCACCTCCACCGGGGAGCTGTTTTTT. The gene calls are TRBV5-6 and TRBJ2-2; TRBD1 is a possible D gene (6 bases). This CDR3 has 18 amino acids. Germline-derived CDR1 and CDR2 are SGHDT and YYEEEE. Trimming stripped 0 bases from V and 4 bases from J, with 19 bases between.

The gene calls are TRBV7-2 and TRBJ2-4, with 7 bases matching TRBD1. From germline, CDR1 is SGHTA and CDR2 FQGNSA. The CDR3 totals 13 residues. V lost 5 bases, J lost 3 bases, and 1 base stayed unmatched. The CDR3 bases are TGTGCCAGCAGCCGGGACAGCAAAAACATTCAGTACTTC. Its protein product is CASSRDSKNIQYF.

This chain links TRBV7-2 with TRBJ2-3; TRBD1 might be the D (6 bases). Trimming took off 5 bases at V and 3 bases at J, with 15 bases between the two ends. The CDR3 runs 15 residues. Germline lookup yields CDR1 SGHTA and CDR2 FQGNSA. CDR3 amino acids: CASSVYRAGTDTQYF. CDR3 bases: TGTGCCAGCAGCGTCTACAGGGCTGGTACAGATACGCAGTATTTT. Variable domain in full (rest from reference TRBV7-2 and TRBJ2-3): GAGVSQSPSNKVTEKGKDVELRCDPISGHTALYWYRQSLGQGLEFLIYFQGNSAPDKSGLPSDRFSAERTGGSVSTLTIQRTQQEDSAVYLCASSVYRAGTDTQYFGPGTRLTVL.

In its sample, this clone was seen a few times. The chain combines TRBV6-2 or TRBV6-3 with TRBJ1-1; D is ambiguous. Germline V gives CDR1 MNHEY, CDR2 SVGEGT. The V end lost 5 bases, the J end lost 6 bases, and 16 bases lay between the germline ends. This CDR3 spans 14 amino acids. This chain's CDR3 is CASSRLFGGAEAFF. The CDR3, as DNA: TGTGCCAGCAGTCGCTTATTCGGCGGCGCTGAAGCTTTCTTT.